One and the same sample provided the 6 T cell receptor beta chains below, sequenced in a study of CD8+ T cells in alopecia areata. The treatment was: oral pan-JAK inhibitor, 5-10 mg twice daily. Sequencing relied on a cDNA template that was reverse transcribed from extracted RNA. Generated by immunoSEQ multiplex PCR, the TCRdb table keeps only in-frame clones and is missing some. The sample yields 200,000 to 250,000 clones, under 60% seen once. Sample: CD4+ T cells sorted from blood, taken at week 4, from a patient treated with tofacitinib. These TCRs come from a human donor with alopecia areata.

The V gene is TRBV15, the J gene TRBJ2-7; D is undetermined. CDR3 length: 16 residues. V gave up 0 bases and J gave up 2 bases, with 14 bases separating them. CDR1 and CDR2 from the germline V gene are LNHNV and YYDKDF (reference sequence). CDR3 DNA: TGTGCCACCAGCAGAGATGTAAACCGCCGGGCCTACGAGCAGTACTTC. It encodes CATSRDVNRRAYEQYF.

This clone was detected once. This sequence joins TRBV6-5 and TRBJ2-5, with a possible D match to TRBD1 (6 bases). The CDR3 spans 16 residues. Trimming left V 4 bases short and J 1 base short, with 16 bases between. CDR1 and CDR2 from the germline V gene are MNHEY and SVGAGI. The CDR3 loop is CASSFGRRQAQETQYF. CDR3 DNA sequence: TGTGCCAGCAGTTTCGGCAGGAGACAGGCCCAAGAGACCCAGTACTTC.

The CDR3 DNA follows: TGTGCCAGCAGTTGGACTAGCGGGGGCTTTGTTCGAGAGACCCAGTACTTC. It yields the protein CASSWTSGGFVRETQYF. The chain is built from TRBV27 and TRBJ2-5; the match to TRBD2 covers 13 bases. This CDR3 is built from 17 residues. Germline V gene lookup returns CDR1 MNHEY and CDR2 SMNVEV (reference sequence). J gave up 4 bases and V 4 bases, and 9 bases lay outside the gene matches.

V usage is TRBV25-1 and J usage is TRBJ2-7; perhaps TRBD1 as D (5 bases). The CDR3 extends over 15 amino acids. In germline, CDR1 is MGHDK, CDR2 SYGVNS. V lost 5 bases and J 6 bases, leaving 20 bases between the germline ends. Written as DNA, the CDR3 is TGTGCCAGCAGTAACCTTGTACAGGCTCGACTCGAGCAGTACTTC. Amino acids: CASSNLVQARLEQYF.

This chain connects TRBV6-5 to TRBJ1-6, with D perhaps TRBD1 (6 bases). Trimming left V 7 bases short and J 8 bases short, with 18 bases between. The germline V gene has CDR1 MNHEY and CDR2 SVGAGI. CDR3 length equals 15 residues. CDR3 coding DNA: TGTGCCAGCAAGGGGGGTGACCGACGATATTCACCCCTCCACTTT. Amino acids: CASKGGDRRYSPLHF.

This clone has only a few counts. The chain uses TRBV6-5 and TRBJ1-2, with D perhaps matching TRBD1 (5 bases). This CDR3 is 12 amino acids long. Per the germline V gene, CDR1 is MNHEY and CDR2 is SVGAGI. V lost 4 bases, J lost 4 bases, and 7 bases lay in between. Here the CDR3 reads CASSWTSYGYTF. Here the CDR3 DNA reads TGTGCCAGCAGTTGGACATCCTATGGCTACACCTTC.